This T cell receptor (beta chain) came from a study of T cells after yellow fever vaccination. Study-wide context: When fractions had low cell numbers, they were prepared with SMART-Seq v4 Ultra Low Input. The study's findings and limits: The CD4 compartment and the CD8 compartment contained a small share of clonotypes in common. Most primary-vaccination clones recurred post-booster (around 97% CD4, roughly 90% CD8).

The CDR3 is 14 residues long. CDR1 KGHSH and CDR2 LQKENI come from the germline V gene. Trimming removed 5 bases from V and 0 bases from J, with 7 bases in between. At least ten counts were recorded for this clonotype. The target antigen is unknown. TCR cDNA, made by 5'RACE template switching, carried an added universal primer site and UMIs. One entry per CDR3 protein results from TCRdb running MiXCR on the 5' RACE reads. The sample shows about 300,000 distinct CDR3 sequences, about 10% of them seen only once. This receptor was identified in a man aged 18 to 30 who received the YFV17D yellow fever vaccine. This specimen consisted of CD4+ T cells sorted from PBMCs, obtained 5 days after the yellow fever booster vaccination. V gene TRBV18 combines with J gene TRBJ2-2; D might be TRBD1 (5 bases). CDR3 coding DNA: TGTGCCAGCTCATGGACAACGAACACCGGGGAGCTGTTTTTT. It codes for CASSWTTNTGELFF.